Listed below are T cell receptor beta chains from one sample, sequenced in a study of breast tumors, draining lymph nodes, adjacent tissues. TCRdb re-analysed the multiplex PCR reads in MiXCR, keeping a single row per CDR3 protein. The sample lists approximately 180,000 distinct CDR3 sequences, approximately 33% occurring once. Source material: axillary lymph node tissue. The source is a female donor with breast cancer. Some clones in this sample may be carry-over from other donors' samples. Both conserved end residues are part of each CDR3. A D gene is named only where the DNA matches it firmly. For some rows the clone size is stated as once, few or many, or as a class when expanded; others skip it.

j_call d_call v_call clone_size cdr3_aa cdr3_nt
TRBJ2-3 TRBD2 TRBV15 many CATSRISGGAGDTQYF TGTGCCACCAGCAGGATTAGCGGGGGGGCCGGAGATACGCAGTATTTT
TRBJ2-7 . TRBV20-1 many CSARDASRGTIREQYF TGCAGTGCTAGAGATGCCTCCAGGGGTACGATACGCGAGCAGTACTTC
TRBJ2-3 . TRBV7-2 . CASSTGWRKSSTDTQYF TGTGCCAGCAGCACTGGCTGGCGGAAATCTAGCACAGATACGCAGTATTTT
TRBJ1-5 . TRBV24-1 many CATSAGPQGSVTQHF TGTGCCACCAGTGCGGGGCCCCAGGGTAGCGTGACCCAGCATTTT
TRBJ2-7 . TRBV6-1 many CASSQYQPYYEQYF TGTGCCAGCAGTCAATACCAGCCATACTACGAGCAGTACTTC
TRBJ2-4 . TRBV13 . CASSLHSSKLSF TGTGCCAGCAGTTTACACTCCTCGAAGCTGAGCTTC
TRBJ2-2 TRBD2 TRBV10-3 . CAIRASGDTANTGELFF TGTGCCATCAGGGCTAGCGGGGATACCGCGAACACCGGGGAGCTGTTTTTT
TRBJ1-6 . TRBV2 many CASRDQYRAGPNSPLHF TGTGCCAGCAGGGACCAATACAGGGCCGGGCCAAATTCACCCCTCCACTTT
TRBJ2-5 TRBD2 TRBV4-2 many CASSQLAAYQETQYF TGTGCCAGCAGCCAGCTAGCGGCATATCAAGAGACCCAGTACTTC
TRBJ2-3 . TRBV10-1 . CASSTGSEDTQYF TGCGCCAGCAGTACAGGTTCGGAAGATACGCAGTATTTT
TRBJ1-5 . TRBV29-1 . CSASTGANQPQHF TGCAGCGCTTCAACTGGAGCCAATCAGCCCCAGCATTTT
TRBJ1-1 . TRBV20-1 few CSASAPELWNTEAFF TGCAGTGCTAGCGCGCCAGAACTATGGAACACTGAAGCTTTCTTT
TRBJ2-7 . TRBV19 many CASSIGISYEQYF TGTGCCAGTAGTATAGGGATTTCCTACGAGCAGTACTTC
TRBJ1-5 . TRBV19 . CASSITSGSGGNEHF TGTGCCAGTAGTATAACTAGCGGGAGTGGAGGGAATGAGCATTTT
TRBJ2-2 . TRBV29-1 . CSAYRGSANTGELFF TGCAGCGCCTACAGAGGGAGCGCGAACACCGGGGAGCTGTTTTTT
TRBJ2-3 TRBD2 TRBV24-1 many CATSDLPSGTHTDTQYF TGTGCCACCAGTGATTTACCCAGCGGGACTCACACAGATACGCAGTATTTT
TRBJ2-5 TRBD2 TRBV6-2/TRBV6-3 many CASSDRLASKETQYF TGTGCCAGCAGTGACCGACTAGCGTCGAAGGAGACCCAGTACTTC
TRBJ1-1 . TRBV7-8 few CASSSGGTEAFF TGTGCCAGCAGCTCCGGGGGAACTGAAGCTTTCTTT
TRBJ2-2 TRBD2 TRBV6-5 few CASRAGTSSGTGELFF TGTGCCAGCAGAGCCGGGACTAGCTCGGGCACCGGGGAGCTGTTTTTT
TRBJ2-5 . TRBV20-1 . CSARGGVNQPQYF TGCAGTGCTAGGGGGGGAGTCAATCAGCCCCAGTACTTC
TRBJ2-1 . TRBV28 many CASRLGLVGEQFF TGTGCCAGCAGGTTAGGGCTCGTCGGGGAGCAGTTCTTC
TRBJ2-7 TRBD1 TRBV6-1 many CASRQGAYEQYF TGTGCCAGCAGACAGGGGGCCTACGAGCAGTACTTC
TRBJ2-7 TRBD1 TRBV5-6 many CASSFQGAQSGEQYF TGTGCCAGCAGCTTCCAGGGGGCGCAGAGTGGGGAGCAGTACTTC
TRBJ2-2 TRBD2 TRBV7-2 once CASSLEPGLAFRSGELFF TGTGCCAGCAGCTTAGAGCCGGGACTAGCATTTCGTTCCGGGGAGCTGTTTTTT
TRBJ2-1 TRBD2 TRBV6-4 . CASSDQGLAINEQFF TGTGCCAGCAGTGACCAGGGACTAGCGATCAATGAGCAGTTCTTC
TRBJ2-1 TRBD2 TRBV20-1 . CSVLAGANEQFF TGTAGTGTGCTAGCGGGAGCGAATGAGCAGTTCTTC
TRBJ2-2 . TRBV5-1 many CASSSRERAANTGELFF TGCGCCAGCAGCTCCCGTGAGAGGGCCGCGAACACCGGGGAGCTGTTTTTT
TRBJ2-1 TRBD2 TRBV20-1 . CSADSGGAPYNEQFF TGCAGTGCGGATAGCGGGGGGGCCCCTTACAATGAGCAGTTCTTC
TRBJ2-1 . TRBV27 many CASSLSLALDEQFF TGTGCCAGCAGTTTATCGCTAGCCCTGGATGAGCAGTTCTTC
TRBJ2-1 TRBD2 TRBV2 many CASSTTLAGGSYNEQFF TGTGCCAGCAGTACGACTTTAGCGGGGGGTTCCTACAATGAGCAGTTCTTC
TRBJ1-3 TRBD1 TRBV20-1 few CSARGQGSNTIYF TGCAGTGCTAGGGGACAGGGTTCAAACACCATATATTTT
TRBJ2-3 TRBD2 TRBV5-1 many CASQASGGQGDTQYF TGCGCCAGCCAAGCCAGCGGGGGCCAGGGGGATACGCAGTATTTT
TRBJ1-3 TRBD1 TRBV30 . CAWGAPGTGSGNTIYF TGTGCCTGGGGGGCCCCAGGGACAGGCTCTGGAAACACCATATATTTT
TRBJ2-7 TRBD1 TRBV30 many CAWRRGQRYEQYF TGTGCCTGGAGAAGGGGGCAACGTTACGAGCAGTACTTC
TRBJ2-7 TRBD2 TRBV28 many CASSPSGLAGGYTEQYF TGTGCCAGCAGTCCATCGGGACTAGCGGGGGGTTATACGGAGCAGTACTTC
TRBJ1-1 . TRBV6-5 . CASVKGGLLTTEAFF TGTGCCAGCGTAAAGGGGGGGCTGTTGACAACTGAAGCTTTCTTT
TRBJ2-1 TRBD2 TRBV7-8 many CASSLRTSGGYNEQFF TGTGCCAGCAGCTTACGCACTAGCGGCGGCTACAATGAGCAGTTCTTC
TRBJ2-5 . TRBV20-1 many CSAPDRRGTQYF TGCAGTGCTCCAGACAGGAGGGGGACCCAGTACTTC
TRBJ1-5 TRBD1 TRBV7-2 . CASSLGTGGYQPQHF TGTGCCAGCAGCCTAGGGACAGGGGGCTACCAGCCCCAGCATTTT
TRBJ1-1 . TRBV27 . CASSLRRRLNTEAFF TGTGCCAGCAGTTTACGACGGAGACTGAACACTGAAGCTTTCTTT
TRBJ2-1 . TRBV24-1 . CATSDLWGGWNERFF TGTGCCACCAGTGATTTGTGGGGGGGCTGGAATGAGCGGTTCTTC
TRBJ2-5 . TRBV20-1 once CSARSGTGQETQYF TGCAGTGCTAGATCCGGGACGGGTCAAGAGACCCAGTACTTC
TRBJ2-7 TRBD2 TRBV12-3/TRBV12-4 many CASSKRAGGYEQYF TGTGCCAGCAGTAAACGAGCGGGGGGCTACGAGCAGTACTTC
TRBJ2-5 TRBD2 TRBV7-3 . CASSQDWGGGETQYF TGTGCCAGCAGCCAAGATTGGGGGGGAGGAGAGACCCAGTACTTC
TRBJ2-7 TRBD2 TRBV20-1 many CSASFLGGRGGGREQYF TGCAGTGCTAGCTTTCTCGGGGGTCGAGGCGGGGGACGCGAGCAGTACTTC
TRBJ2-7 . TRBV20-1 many CSAVHSTPGLYEQYF TGCAGTGCCGTCCACAGCACCCCGGGACTGTACGAGCAGTACTTC
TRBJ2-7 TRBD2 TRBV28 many CAGSVAGDYEQYF TGTGCCGGGTCTGTAGCGGGGGATTACGAGCAGTACTTC
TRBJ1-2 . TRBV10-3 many CAISAARPYGYTF TGTGCCATCAGTGCCGCCAGACCCTATGGCTACACCTTC
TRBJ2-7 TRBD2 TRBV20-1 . CSARGRLAGVSYEQYF TGCAGTGCTAGAGGCCGACTAGCGGGGGTATCCTACGAGCAGTACTTC
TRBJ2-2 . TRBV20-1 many CSAKLQRRLFF TGCAGTGCTAAACTACAACGAAGGCTGTTTTTT
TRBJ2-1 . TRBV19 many CASTLRGEPAYNEQFF TGTGCCAGTACTCTGAGGGGGGAACCGGCCTACAATGAGCAGTTCTTC
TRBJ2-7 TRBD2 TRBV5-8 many CASSLFGGSFSEQYF TGTGCCAGCAGCTTGTTCGGCGGGAGTTTCTCCGAGCAGTACTTC
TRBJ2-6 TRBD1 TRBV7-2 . CASSLWDSLNVLTF TGTGCCAGCAGCTTATGGGACAGCCTCAACGTCCTGACTTTC
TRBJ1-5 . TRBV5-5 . CASSFDSIQPQHF TGTGCCAGCAGCTTTGATAGCATTCAGCCCCAGCATTTT
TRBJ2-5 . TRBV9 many CASSVGGYTQETQYF TGTGCCAGCAGCGTAGGGGGCTACACCCAAGAGACCCAGTACTTC